The rows below give T cell receptor beta chains drawn from one sample of a study of immune heterogeneity within non-small cell lung tumors. TCRdb recomputed calls from the multiplex PCR reads with MiXCR, one row per CDR3 protein. This repertoire shows 9,500 to 12,000 distinct CDR3 sequences, approximately 20% found once; its top ten account for roughly 3.5%. The source material was lung tumor tissue. The receptors shown here come from a man aged 60 to 75 with non-small cell lung cancer. Both conserved end residues are part of each CDR3. Fields, in order: D gene, V gene, clone size, J gene, CDR3 protein, CDR3 DNA. D genes are given only for firm matches. Only part of the rows carry a size: once, few, many, or a class if the clone is expanded.

.	TRBV11-2	few	TRBJ2-2	CASSLLRDTGELFF	TGTGCCAGCAGCTTACTCAGGGACACCGGGGAGCTGTTTTTT
.	TRBV6-1	medium-sized	TRBJ1-2	CASSRARTAGYGYTF	TGTGCCAGCAGCCGAGCCAGGACAGCTGGATATGGCTACACCTTC
.	TRBV6-1	few	TRBJ1-4	CASSEWVNEKLFF	TGTGCCAGCAGTGAATGGGTAAATGAAAAACTGTTTTTT
.	TRBV15	.	TRBJ1-5	CATSREVGDYNQPQHF	TGTGCCACCAGCAGAGAGGTGGGGGACTATAATCAGCCCCAGCATTTT
.	TRBV7-9	.	TRBJ2-3	CASSPDTYTDTQYF	TGTGCCAGCAGCCCGGACACGTACACAGATACGCAGTATTTT
TRBD2	TRBV20-1	few	TRBJ2-5	CSALSPTSVQETQYF	TGCAGTGCGCTATCCCCTACTAGCGTCCAAGAGACCCAGTACTTC
.	TRBV20-1	.	TRBJ2-1	CSARDLPYNEQFF	TGCAGTGCTAGAGATCTGCCCTACAATGAGCAGTTCTTC
.	TRBV29-1	few	TRBJ1-3	CSANYGNTIYF	TGCAGCGCCAACTACGGAAACACCATATATTTT
TRBD1	TRBV11-3	medium-sized	TRBJ2-7	CASSLWDRKSHEQYF	TGTGCCAGCAGCTTATGGGACAGAAAGTCCCACGAGCAGTACTTC
TRBD2	TRBV12-3/TRBV12-4	medium-sized	TRBJ2-3	CASSLEGLVSTDTQYF	TGTGCCAGCAGTTTAGAAGGACTAGTTAGCACAGATACGCAGTATTTT
.	TRBV20-1	few	TRBJ2-7	CSAVDTSDYEQYF	TGCAGTGCTGTCGACACGTCGGACTACGAGCAGTACTTC
.	TRBV29-1	.	TRBJ2-1	CSVEDMRDEQFF	TGCAGCGTTGAAGATATGAGGGATGAGCAGTTCTTC
TRBD2	TRBV30	.	TRBJ2-1	CAWSGLAGGSGIHEQFF	TGTGCCTGGAGTGGACTAGCGGGAGGGTCGGGAATACATGAGCAGTTCTTC
.	TRBV15	.	TRBJ1-1	CATSRDYQLEAFF	TGTGCCACCAGCAGAGATTACCAACTCGAGGCTTTCTTT
.	TRBV6-4	medium-sized	TRBJ2-1	CASSDSVRDEQFF	TGTGCCAGCAGTGACTCTGTCAGGGATGAGCAGTTCTTC
.	TRBV6-9	.	TRBJ1-3	CAGSYRGAGNTIYF	TGTGCCGGCAGTTACCGGGGGGCCGGAAACACCATATATTTT
.	TRBV5-6	.	TRBJ1-5	CASSFGARQPQHF	TGTGCCAGCAGCTTTGGGGCGCGGCAGCCCCAGCATTTT
.	TRBV7-7	.	TRBJ2-5	CASSFPLPGRLQETQYF	TGTGCTAGCAGCTTCCCTCTGCCGGGACGGTTACAAGAGACCCAGTACTTC
.	TRBV10-1	medium-sized	TRBJ1-1	CASSEKRGRGTEAFF	TGCGCCAGCAGTGAGAAGAGGGGCCGGGGCACTGAAGCTTTCTTT
TRBD2	TRBV6-9	.	TRBJ2-2	CASRGSGTNTGELFF	TGCGCCAGCAGAGGAAGCGGGACGAACACCGGGGAGCTGTTTTTT
TRBD1	TRBV20-1	many	TRBJ2-7	CSIRGRVDYEQYF	TGCAGCATAAGGGGGCGGGTAGACTACGAGCAGTACTTC
.	TRBV14	.	TRBJ2-1	CASSHTHEQFF	TGTGCCAGCAGCCATACGCATGAGCAGTTCTTC
.	TRBV6-4	.	TRBJ1-4	CASSRATNEKLFF	TGTGCCAGCAGTAGAGCAACTAATGAAAAACTGTTTTTT
.	TRBV5-6	.	TRBJ2-5	CASSHTSSWGETQYF	TGTGCCAGCAGCCATACGTCCAGTTGGGGCGAGACCCAGTACTTC
.	TRBV19	medium-sized	TRBJ2-3	CASSTAATRTDTQYF	TGTGCCAGTAGTACGGCCGCTACTAGGACAGATACGCAGTATTTT
TRBD1	TRBV29-1	few	TRBJ1-2	CSVVRDSYGYTF	TGCAGCGTTGTACGGGACAGCTATGGCTACACCTTC
TRBD1	TRBV27	.	TRBJ2-7	CASSPGQGAAYEQYF	TGTGCCAGCAGCCCGGGACAGGGTGCGGCCTACGAGCAGTACTTC
.	TRBV20-1	many	TRBJ1-1	CSASSMEAFF	TGCAGTGCTAGCTCGATGGAAGCTTTCTTT
.	TRBV7-2	.	TRBJ2-3	CASSGGSGADTQYF	TGTGCCAGCAGTGGGGGGAGTGGGGCAGATACGCAGTATTTT
.	TRBV3-1	few	TRBJ1-2	CASSQGITAYGYTF	TGTGCCAGCAGCCAAGGAATCACGGCGTATGGCTACACCTTC
.	TRBV11-2	many	TRBJ1-2	CASSRGQSNYGYTF	TGTGCCAGCAGCCGAGGACAGTCTAACTATGGCTACACCTTC
TRBD2	TRBV6-1	medium-sized	TRBJ2-7	CASRPHISGSSYEQYF	TGTGCCAGCAGACCTCACATCAGCGGGAGCTCCTACGAGCAGTACTTC
.	TRBV15	medium-sized	TRBJ2-7	CATSEDRLVGYEQYF	TGTGCCACCAGCGAAGACAGGCTTGTCGGCTACGAGCAGTACTTC
TRBD1	TRBV7-9	medium-sized	TRBJ1-4	CASSLAWTGGVDEKLFF	TGTGCCAGCAGCTTAGCGTGGACAGGGGGCGTGGATGAAAAACTGTTTTTT
TRBD2	TRBV20-1	many	TRBJ2-7	CSARDRSSGTYEQYF	TGCAGTGCTAGAGATCGGTCTAGCGGAACCTACGAGCAGTACTTC
TRBD2	TRBV2	.	TRBJ2-7	CASTSTSGPPYEQYF	TGTGCCAGCACCTCGACTAGCGGGCCTCCCTACGAGCAGTACTTC
.	TRBV4-1	.	TRBJ1-5	CASSQGGEIAQPQHF	TGCGCCAGCAGCCAAGGGGGGGAGATAGCTCAGCCCCAGCATTTT
.	TRBV7-2	few	TRBJ2-7	CASSVGTPRAEQYF	TGTGCCAGCAGCGTCGGGACTCCCCGCGCCGAGCAGTACTTC
.	TRBV5-5	once	TRBJ1-1	CASSVIQALVTEAFF	TGTGCCAGCAGCGTGATACAGGCTTTGGTCACTGAAGCTTTCTTT
.	TRBV15	.	TRBJ2-1	CATSTVNRWADNEQFF	TGTGCCACCAGCACCGTCAACCGGTGGGCTGACAATGAGCAGTTCTTC
.	TRBV18	few	TRBJ2-3	CASSQTASTDTQYF	TGTGCCAGCTCACAAACTGCTAGCACAGATACGCAGTATTTT
.	TRBV30	medium-sized	TRBJ1-2	CAWLPPPGIGGGYTF	TGTGCCTGGCTTCCACCCCCAGGGATTGGTGGGGGCTACACCTTC
.	TRBV5-1	medium-sized	TRBJ2-7	CASSLADKGGEQYF	TGCGCCAGCAGCTTGGCCGACAAAGGGGGCGAGCAGTACTTC
.	TRBV2	medium-sized	TRBJ2-7	CASSEGFIGEQYF	TGTGCCAGCAGTGAGGGCTTTATTGGGGAGCAGTACTTC
.	TRBV11-3	few	TRBJ2-5	CASSFRRVGETQYF	TGTGCCAGCAGCTTCAGGCGGGTAGGGGAGACCCAGTACTTC
TRBD1	TRBV18	medium-sized	TRBJ2-7	CASSPTGDQQYF	TGTGCCAGCTCACCGACAGGGGACCAGCAGTACTTC
TRBD2	TRBV11-3	medium-sized	TRBJ2-3	CASSLGTSGRRDTQYF	TGTGCCAGCAGCCTCGGGACTAGCGGAAGGAGAGATACGCAGTATTTT
.	TRBV6-1	few	TRBJ2-2	CASRERVDTGELFF	TGTGCCAGCCGAGAAAGGGTTGACACCGGGGAGCTGTTTTTT
.	TRBV20-1	.	TRBJ2-7	CSAQGITYAQYF	TGCAGTGCCCAGGGGATAACCTACGCGCAGTACTTC
TRBD1	TRBV6-5	.	TRBJ2-7	CASSYSGTGTYEQYF	TGTGCCAGCAGTTACTCCGGGACAGGGACCTACGAGCAGTACTTC
TRBD1	TRBV28	.	TRBJ2-7	CASSQLQGASYEQYF	TGTGCCAGCAGTCAATTACAGGGGGCATCCTACGAGCAGTACTTC
.	TRBV24-1	many	TRBJ2-3	CATSDPPRELRDTQYF	TGTGCCACCAGTGACCCTCCTCGGGAGCTCAGAGATACGCAGTATTTT